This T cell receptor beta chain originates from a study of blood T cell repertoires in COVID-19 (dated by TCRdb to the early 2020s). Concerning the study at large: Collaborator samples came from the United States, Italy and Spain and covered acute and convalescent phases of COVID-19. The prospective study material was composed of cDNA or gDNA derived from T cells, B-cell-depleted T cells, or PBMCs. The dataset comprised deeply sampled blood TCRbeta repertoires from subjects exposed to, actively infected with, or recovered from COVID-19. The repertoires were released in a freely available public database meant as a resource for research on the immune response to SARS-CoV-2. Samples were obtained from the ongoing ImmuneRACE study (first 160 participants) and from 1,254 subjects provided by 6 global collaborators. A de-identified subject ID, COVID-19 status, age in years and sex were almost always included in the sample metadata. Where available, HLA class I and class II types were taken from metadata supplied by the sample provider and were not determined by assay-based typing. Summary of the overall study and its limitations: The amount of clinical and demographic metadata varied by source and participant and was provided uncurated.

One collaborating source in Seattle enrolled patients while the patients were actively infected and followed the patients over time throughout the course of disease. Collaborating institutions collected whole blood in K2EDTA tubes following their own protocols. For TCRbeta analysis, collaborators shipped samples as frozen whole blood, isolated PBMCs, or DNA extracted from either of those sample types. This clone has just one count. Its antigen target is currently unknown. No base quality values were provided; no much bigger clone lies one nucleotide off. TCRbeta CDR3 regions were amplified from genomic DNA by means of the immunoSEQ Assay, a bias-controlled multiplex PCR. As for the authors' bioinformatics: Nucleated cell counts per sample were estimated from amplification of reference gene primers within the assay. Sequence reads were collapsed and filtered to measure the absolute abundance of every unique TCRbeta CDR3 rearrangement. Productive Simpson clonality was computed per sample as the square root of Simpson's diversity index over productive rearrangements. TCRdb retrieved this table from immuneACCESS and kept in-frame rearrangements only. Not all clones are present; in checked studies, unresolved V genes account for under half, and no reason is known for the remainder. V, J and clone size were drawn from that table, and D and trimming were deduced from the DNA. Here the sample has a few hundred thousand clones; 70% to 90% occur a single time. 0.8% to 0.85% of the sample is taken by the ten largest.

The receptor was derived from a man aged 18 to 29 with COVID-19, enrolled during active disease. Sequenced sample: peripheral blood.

The sequenced DNA: TGTGCCAGCAGCTTATACAACAGGGACTACGAGCAGTACTTC. The resulting protein is CASSLYNRDYEQYF. This chain joins TRBV7-8 to TRBJ2-7, with TRBD1 as a weak D call on 6 bases. Via the germline V gene, CDR1 is SGHVS and CDR2 FQNEAQ. V loses 2 bases, J loses 3 bases, and the germline ends lie 11 bases apart. The CDR3 holds 14 amino acids from the cysteine to the phenylalanine. This entry keeps only the CDR3 DNA: 42 bases, framed from base 1.